This T cell receptor beta chain emerged from a study of T cell responses to AZD1222 COVID-19 vaccine. V was shortened by 3 bases and J by 6 bases, with 10 bases between the two germline ends. CDR3 length: 14 residues. Germline CDR1 is SGDLS and CDR2 is YYNGEE. The repertoire was sequenced with immunoSEQ multiplex PCR; TCRdb's copy has only in-frame clones and lacks some. The sample includes about 93,000 clones, roughly 91% seen only once; the top ten take approximately 2.8%. The sample in question was peripheral blood, obtained on day 0 of MenACWY control vaccination. This clonotype was sampled from an adult in good health. The rearrangement uses TRBV9 and TRBJ1-6, with a tentative D call TRBD1 (6 bases). This CDR3 reads CASSGGGVNSPLHF. In nucleotides, the CDR3 is TGTGCCAGCAGCGGGGGGGGCGTTAATTCACCCCTCCACTTT.